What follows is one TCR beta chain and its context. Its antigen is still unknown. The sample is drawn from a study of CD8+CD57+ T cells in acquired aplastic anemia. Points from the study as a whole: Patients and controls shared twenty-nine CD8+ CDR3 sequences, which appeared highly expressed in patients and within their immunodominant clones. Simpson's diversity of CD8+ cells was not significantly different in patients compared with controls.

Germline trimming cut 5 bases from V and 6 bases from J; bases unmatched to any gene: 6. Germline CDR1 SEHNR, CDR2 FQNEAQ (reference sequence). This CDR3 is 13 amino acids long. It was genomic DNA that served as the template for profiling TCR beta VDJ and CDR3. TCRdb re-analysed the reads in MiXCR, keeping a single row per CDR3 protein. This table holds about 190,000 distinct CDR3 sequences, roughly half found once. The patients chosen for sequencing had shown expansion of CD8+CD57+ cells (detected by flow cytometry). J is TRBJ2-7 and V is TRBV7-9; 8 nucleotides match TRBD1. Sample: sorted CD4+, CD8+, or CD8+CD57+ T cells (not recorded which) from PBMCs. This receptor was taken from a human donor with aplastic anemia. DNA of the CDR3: TGTGCCAGCAGCCTCTCGACAGGGGTCGAGCAGTACTTC. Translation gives CASSLSTGVEQYF.